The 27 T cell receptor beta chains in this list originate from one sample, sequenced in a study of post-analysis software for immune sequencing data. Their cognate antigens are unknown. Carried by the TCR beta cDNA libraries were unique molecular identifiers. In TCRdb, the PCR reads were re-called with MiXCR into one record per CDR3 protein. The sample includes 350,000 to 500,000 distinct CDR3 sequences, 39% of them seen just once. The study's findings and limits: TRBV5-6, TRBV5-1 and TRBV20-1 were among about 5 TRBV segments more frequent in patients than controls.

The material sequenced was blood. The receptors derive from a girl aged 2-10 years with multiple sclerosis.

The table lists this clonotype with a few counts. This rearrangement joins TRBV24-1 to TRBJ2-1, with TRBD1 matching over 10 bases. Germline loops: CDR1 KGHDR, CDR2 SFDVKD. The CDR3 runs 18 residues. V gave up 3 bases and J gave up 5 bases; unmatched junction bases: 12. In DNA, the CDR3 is TGTGCCACCAGTGATCCCTCTCGGACAGGGGGGAGAGACAATGAGCAGTTCTTC. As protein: CATSDPSRTGGRDNEQFF.

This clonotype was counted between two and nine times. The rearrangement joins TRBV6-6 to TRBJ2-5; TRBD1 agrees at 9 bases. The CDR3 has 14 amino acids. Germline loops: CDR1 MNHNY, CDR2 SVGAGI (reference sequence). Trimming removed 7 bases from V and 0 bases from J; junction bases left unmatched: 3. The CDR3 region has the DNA TGTGCCAGCACTCGACAGGGGGACCAAGAGACCCAGTACTTC. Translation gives CASTRQGDQETQYF.

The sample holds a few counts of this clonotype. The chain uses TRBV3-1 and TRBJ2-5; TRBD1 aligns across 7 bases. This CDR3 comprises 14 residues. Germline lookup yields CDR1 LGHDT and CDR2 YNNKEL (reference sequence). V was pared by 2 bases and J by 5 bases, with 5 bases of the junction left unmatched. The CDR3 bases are TGTGCCAGCAGCCAAACACACAGGGGTGAGACCCAGTACTTC. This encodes CASSQTHRGETQYF.

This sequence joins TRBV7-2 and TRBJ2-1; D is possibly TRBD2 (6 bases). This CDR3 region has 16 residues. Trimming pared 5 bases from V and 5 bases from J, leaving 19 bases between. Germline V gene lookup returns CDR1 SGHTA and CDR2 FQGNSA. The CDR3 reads CASSLNSGGLDNEQFF. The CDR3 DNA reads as TGTGCCAGCAGCCTAAATAGCGGAGGGTTGGACAATGAGCAGTTCTTC.

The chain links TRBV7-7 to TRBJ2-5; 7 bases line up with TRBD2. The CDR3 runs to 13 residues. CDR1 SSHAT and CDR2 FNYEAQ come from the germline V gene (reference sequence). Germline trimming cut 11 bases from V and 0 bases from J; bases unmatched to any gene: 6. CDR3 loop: CAAGGGYQETQYF. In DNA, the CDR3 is TGTGCCGCTGGGGGAGGGTACCAAGAGACCCAGTACTTC.

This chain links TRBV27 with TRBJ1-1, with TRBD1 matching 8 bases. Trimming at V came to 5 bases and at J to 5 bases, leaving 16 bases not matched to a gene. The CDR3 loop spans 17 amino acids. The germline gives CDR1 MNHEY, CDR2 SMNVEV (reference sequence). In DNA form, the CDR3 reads TGTGCCAGCAGTCTGATATCTACGACAGGGGAAAAAACTGAAGCTTTCTTT. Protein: CASSLISTTGEKTEAFF.

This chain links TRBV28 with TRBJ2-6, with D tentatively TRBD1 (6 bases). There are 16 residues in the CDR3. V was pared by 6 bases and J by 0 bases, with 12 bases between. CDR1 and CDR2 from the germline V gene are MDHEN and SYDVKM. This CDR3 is CASSRGLHSGANVLTF. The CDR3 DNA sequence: TGTGCCAGCAGCAGGGGCCTCCACTCTGGGGCCAACGTCCTGACTTTC.

CDR3: CASSPASGYQETQYF. DNA of the CDR3: TGTGCCAGTAGTCCGGCTAGCGGGTACCAAGAGACCCAGTACTTC. This chain uses TRBV19 with TRBJ2-5, with TRBD2 matching 8 bases. The CDR3 is 15 residues long. With V trimmed by 5 bases and J by 0 bases, 5 bases remained unmatched. Germline loops: CDR1 LNHDA, CDR2 SQIVND (reference sequence).

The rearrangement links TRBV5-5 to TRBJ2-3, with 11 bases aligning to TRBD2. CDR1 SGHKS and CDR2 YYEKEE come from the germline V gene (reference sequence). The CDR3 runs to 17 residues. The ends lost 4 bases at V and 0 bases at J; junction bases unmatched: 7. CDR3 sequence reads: CASSLLLAGGSTDTQYF. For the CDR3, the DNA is TGTGCCAGCAGCCTACTCCTAGCGGGGGGAAGCACAGATACGCAGTATTTT.

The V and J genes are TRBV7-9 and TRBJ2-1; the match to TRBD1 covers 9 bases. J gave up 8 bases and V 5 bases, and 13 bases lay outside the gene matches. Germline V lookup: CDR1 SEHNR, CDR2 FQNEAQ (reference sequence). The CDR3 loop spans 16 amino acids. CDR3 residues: CASSLGDRVLSDEQFF. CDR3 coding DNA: TGTGCCAGCAGCCTCGGGGACAGGGTTCTTTCGGATGAGCAGTTCTTC.

The DNA for the CDR3 is TGTGCTAGTGGATCGGCGAACTACAATGAGCAGTTCTTC. Protein sequence: CASGSANYNEQFF. V usage is TRBV12-5 and J usage is TRBJ2-1; no reliable D call. The CDR3 is 13 amino acids. V was pared by 6 bases and J by 3 bases, with 9 bases between. Germline assignment: CDR1 LGHNT and CDR2 FRNRAP.

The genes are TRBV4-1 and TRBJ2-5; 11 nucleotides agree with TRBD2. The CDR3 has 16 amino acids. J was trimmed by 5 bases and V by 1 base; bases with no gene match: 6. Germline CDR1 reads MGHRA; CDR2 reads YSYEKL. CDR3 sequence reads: CASSQGLAGLTETQYF. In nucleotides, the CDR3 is TGCGCCAGCAGCCAAGGACTAGCGGGGCTCACGGAGACCCAGTACTTC.

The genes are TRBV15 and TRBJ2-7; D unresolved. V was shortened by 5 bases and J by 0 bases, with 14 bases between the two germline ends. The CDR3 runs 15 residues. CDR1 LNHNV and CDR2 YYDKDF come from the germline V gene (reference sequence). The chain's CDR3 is CATSDGRTASYEQYF. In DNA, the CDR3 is TGTGCCACCAGCGATGGTAGGACGGCCTCCTACGAGCAGTACTTC.

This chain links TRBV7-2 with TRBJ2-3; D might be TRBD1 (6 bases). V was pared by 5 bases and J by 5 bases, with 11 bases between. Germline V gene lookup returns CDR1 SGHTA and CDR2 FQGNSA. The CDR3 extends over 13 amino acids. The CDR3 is CASSQGPEDTQYF. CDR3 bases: TGTGCCAGCAGCCAGGGGCCGGAAGATACGCAGTATTTT.

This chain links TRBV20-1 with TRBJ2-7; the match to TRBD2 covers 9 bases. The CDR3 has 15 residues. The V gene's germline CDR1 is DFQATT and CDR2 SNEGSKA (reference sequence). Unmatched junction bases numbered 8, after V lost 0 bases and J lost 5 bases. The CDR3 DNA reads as TGCAGTGCTAGAGATATAGGGCGGGAGGGCCACGAGCAGTACTTC. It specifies CSARDIGREGHEQYF.

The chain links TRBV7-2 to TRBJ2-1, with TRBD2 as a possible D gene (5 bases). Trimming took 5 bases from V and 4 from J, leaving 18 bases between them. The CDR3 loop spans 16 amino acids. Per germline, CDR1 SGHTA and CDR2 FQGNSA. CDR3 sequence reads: CASSLRAATGYNEQFF. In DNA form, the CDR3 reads TGTGCCAGCAGCCTTCGAGCCGCCACGGGGTACAATGAGCAGTTCTTC.

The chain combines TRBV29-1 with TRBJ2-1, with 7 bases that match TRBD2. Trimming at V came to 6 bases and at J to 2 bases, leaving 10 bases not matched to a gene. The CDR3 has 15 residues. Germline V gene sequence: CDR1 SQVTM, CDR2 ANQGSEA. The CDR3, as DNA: TGCAGCGTGACCGCAGCGGGAAGCCCCTACAATGAGCAGTTCTTC. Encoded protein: CSVTAAGSPYNEQFF.

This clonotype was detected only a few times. CDR3 coding DNA: TGCGCCAGCAGCTTGAGGGCGGGCGGCACAGATACGCAGTATTTT. Its protein product is CASSLRAGGTDTQYF. The J gene is TRBJ2-3, the V gene TRBV5-1; D may be TRBD2 (5 bases). Germline V lookup: CDR1 SGHRS, CDR2 YFSETQ. V was cut by 1 base and J by 1 base, with 10 bases left in between. The CDR3 spans 15 residues.

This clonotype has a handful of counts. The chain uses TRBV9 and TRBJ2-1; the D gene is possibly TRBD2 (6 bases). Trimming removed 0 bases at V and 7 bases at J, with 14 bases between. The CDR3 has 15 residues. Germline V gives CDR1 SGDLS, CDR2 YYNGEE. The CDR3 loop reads CASSVGGGPGNEQFF. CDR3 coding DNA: TGTGCCAGCAGCGTAGGTGGAGGGCCGGGGAATGAGCAGTTCTTC.

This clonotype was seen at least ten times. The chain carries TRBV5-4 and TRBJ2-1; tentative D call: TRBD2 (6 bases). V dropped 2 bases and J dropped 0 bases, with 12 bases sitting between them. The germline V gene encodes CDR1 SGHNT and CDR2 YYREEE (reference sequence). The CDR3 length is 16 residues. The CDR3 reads CASSFLGRSSYNEQFF. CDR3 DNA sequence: TGTGCCAGCAGCTTTCTTGGGAGGAGCTCCTACAATGAGCAGTTCTTC.

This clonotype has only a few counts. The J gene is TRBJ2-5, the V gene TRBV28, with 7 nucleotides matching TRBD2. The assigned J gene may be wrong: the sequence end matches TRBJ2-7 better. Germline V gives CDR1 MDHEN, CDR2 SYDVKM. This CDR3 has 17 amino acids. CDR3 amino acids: CASSGPSSGDSYYEQYF. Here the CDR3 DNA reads TGTGCCAGCAGTGGTCCGTCTAGCGGTGATTCTTACTACGAGCAGTACTTC.

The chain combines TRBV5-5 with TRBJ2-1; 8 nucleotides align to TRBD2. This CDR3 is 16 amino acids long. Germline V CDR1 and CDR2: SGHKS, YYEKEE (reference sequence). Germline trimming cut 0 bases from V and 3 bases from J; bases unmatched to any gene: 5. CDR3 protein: CASSLAGLGVYNEQFF. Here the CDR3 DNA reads TGTGCCAGCAGCTTGGCGGGACTAGGGGTCTACAATGAGCAGTTCTTC.

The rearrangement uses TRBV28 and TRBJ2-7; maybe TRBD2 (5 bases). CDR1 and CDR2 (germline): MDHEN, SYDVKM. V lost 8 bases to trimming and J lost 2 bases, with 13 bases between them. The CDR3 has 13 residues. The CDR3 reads CASREGGAYEQYF. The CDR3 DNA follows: TGTGCCAGCCGAGAGGGTGGGGCCTACGAGCAGTACTTC.

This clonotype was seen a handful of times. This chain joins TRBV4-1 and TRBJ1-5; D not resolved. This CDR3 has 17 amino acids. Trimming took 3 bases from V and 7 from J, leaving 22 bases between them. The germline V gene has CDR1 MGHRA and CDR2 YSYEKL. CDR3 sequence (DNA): TGCGCCAGCAGCCATGATCCCGGCAGGCGGGGAGGGCAGCCCCAGCATTTT. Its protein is CASSHDPGRRGGQPQHF.

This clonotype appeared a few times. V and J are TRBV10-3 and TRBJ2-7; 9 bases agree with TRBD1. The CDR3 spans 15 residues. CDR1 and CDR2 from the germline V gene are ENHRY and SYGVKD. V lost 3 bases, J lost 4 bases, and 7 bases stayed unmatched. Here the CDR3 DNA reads TGTGCCATCAGTGATAGGACAGGGGCTGGGTACGAGCAGTACTTC. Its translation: CAISDRTGAGYEQYF.

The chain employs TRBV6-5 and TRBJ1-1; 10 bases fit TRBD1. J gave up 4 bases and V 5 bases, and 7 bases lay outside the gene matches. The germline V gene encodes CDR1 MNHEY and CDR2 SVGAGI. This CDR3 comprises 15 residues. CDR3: CASSNTGTGATEAFF. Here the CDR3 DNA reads TGTGCCAGCAGTAACACCGGGACAGGGGCCACTGAAGCTTTCTTT.

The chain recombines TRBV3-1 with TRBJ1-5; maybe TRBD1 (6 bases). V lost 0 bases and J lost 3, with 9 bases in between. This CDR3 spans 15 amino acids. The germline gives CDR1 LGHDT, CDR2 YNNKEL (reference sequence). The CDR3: CASSQDPGANQPQHF. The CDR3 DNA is TGTGCCAGCAGCCAAGATCCAGGGGCCAATCAGCCCCAGCATTTT.